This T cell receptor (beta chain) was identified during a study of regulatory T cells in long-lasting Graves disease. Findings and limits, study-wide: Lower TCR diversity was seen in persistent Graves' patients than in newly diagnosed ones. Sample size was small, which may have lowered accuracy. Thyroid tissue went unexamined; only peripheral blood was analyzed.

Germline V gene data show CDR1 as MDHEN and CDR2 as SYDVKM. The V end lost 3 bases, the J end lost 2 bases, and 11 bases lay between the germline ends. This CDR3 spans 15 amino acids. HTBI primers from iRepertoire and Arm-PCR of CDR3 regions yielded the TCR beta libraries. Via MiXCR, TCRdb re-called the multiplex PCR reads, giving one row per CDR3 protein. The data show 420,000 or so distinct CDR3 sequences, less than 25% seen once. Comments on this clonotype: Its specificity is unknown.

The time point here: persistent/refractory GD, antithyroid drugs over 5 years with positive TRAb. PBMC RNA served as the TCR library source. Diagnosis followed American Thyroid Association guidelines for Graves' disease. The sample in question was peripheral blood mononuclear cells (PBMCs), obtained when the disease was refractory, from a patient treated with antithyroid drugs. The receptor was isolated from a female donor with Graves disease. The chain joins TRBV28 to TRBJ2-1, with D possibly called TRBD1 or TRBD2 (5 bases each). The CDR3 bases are TGTGCCAGCAGTTTGAGGGGATACACCTACAATGAGCAGTTCTTC. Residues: CASSLRGYTYNEQFF.